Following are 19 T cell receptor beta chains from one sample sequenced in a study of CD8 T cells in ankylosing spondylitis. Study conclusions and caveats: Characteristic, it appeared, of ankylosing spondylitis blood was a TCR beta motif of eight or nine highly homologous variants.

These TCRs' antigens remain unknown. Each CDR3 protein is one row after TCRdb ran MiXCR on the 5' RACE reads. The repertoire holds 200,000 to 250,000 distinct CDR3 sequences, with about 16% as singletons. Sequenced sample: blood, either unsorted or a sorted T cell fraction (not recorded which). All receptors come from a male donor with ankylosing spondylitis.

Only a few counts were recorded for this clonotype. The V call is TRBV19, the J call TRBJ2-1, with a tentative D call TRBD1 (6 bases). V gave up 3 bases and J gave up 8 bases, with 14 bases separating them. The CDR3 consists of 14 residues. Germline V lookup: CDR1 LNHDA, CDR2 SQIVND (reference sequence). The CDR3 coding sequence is TGTGCCAGTAGTATTCTCCCCGAGGGGGATGAGCAGTTCTTC. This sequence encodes CASSILPEGDEQFF.

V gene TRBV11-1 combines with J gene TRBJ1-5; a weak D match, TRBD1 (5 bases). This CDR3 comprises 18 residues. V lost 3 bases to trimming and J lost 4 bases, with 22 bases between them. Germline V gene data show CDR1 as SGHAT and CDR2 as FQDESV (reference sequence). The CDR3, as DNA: TGTGCCAGCAGCTTTAGCGCCGAAGGGACGTACGATAATCAGCCCCAGCATTTT. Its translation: CASSFSAEGTYDNQPQHF.

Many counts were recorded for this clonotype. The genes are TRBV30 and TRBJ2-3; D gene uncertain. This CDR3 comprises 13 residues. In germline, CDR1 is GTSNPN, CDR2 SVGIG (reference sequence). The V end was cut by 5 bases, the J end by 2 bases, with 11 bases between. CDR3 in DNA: TGTGCCTGGGGATGGTCTTTCACAGATACGCAGTATTTT. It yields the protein CAWGWSFTDTQYF.

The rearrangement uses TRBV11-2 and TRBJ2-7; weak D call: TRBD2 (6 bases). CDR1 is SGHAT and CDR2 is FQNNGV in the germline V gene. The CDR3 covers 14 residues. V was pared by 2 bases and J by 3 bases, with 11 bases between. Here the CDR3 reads CASSLWGEDYEQYF. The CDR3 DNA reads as TGTGCCAGCAGCTTATGGGGGGAGGACTACGAGCAGTACTTC.

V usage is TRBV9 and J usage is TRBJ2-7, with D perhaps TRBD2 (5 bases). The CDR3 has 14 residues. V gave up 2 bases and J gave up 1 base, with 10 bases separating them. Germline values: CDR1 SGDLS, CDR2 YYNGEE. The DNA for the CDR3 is TGTGCCAGCAGCGTTGGCCGGGATTCCTACGAGCAGTACTTC. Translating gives CASSVGRDSYEQYF.

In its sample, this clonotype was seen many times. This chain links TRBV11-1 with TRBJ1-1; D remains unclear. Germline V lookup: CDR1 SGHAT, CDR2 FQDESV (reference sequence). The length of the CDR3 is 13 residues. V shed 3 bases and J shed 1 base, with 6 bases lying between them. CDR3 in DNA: TGTGCCAGCAGCTTTTTGGAGAACACTGAAGCTTTCTTT. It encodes CASSFLENTEAFF.

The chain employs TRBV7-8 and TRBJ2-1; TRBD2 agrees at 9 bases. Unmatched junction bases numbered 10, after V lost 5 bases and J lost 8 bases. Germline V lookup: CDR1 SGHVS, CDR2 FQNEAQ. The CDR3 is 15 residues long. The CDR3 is CASSTPSGAAYEQFF. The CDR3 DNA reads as TGTGCCAGCAGCACTCCTAGCGGGGCCGCCTATGAGCAGTTCTTC.

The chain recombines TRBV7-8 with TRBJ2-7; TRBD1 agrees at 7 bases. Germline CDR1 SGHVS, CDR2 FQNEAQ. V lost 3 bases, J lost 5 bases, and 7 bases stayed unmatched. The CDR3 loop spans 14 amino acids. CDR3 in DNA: TGTGCCAGCAGCTTCCCAGGGGGTACTAACGAGCAGTACTTC. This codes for CASSFPGGTNEQYF. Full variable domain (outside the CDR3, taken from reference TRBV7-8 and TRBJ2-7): GAGVSQSPRYKVAKRGQDVALRCDPISGHVSLFWYQQALGQGPEFLTYFQNEAQLDKSGLPSDRFFAERPEGSVSTLKIQRTQQEDSAVYLCASSFPGGTNEQYFGPGTRLTVT.

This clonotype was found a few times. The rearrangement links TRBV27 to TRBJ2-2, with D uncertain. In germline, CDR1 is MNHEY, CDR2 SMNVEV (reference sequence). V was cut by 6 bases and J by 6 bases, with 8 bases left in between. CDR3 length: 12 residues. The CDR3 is CASRGWAGELFF. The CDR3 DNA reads TGTGCCAGCAGGGGATGGGCCGGGGAGCTGTTTTTT.

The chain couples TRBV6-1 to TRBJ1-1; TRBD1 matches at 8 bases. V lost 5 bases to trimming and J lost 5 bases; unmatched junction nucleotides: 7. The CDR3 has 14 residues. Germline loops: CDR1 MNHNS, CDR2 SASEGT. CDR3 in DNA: TGTGCCAGCAGTCTCCAGACAGGGGTGACTGAAGCTTTCTTT. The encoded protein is CASSLQTGVTEAFF.

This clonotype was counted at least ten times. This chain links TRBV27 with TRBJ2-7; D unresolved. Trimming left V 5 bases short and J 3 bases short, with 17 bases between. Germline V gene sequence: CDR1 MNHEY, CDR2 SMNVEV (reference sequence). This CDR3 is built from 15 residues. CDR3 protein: CASSHITPVGYEQYF. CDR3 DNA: TGTGCCAGCAGTCACATCACGCCGGTGGGCTACGAGCAGTACTTC.

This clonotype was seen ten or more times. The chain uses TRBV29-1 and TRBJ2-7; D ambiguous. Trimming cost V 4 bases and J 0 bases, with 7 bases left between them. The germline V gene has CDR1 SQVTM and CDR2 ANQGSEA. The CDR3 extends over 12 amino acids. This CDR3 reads CSVGGASYEQYF. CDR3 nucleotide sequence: TGCAGCGTTGGTGGCGCCTCCTACGAGCAGTACTTC.

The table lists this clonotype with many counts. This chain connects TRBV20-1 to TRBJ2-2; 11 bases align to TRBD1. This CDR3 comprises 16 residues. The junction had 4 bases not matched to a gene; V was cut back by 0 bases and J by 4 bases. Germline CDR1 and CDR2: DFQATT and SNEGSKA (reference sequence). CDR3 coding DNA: TGCAGTGCTAGAGACCTGGGACAGGGGGTCACCGGGGAGCTGTTTTTT. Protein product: CSARDLGQGVTGELFF.

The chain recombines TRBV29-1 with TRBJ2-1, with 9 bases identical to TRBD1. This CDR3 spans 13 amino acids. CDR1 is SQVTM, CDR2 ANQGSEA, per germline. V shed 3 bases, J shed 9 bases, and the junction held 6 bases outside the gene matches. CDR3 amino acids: CSVDGTGFGEQFF. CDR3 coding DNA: TGCAGCGTTGATGGGACAGGGTTCGGTGAGCAGTTCTTC.

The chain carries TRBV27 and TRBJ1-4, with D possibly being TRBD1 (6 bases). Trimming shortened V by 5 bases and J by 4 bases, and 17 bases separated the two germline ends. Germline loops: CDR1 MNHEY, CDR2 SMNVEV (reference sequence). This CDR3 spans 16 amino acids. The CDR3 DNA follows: TGTGCCAGCAGTCCCTGGGGGGGCGCCGATAATGAAAAACTGTTTTTT. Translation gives CASSPWGGADNEKLFF.

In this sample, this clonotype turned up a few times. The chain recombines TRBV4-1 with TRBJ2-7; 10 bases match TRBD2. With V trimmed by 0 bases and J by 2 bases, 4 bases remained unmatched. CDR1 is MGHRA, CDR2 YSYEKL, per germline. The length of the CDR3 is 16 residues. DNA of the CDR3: TGCGCCAGCAGCCAAGAGGGGACTAGCGTTACCTACGAGCAGTACTTC. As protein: CASSQEGTSVTYEQYF.

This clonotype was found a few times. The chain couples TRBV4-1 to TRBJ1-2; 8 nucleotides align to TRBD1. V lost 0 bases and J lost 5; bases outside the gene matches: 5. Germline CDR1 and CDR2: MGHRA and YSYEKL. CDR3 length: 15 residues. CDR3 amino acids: CASSQDRGQGYGYTF. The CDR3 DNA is TGCGCCAGCAGCCAAGACCGCGGACAGGGATATGGCTACACCTTC.

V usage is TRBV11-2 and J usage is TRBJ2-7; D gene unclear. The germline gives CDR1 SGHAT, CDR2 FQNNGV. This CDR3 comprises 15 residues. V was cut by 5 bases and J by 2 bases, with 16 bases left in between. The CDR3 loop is CASSPPMTLAYEQYF. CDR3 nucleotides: TGTGCCAGCAGCCCACCGATGACTCTCGCCTACGAGCAGTACTTC. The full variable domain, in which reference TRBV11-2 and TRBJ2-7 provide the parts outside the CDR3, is EAGVAQSPRYKIIEKRQSVAFWCNPISGHATLYWYQQILGQGPKLLIQFQNNGVVDDSQLPKDRFSAERLKGVDSTLKIQPAKLEDSAVYLCASSPPMTLAYEQYFGPGTRLTVT.

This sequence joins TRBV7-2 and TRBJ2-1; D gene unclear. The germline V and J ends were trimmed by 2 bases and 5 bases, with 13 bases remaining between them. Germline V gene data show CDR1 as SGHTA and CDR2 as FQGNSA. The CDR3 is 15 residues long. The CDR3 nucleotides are TGTGCCAGCAGCTTATCCTCAGCGCCCAACAATGAGCAGTTCTTC. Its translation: CASSLSSAPNNEQFF.